This T cell receptor (beta chain) was captured in a study of control samples from healthy donors and cancer patients. In the case of this clone: This sample includes further DNA sequences coding for the same CDR3.

Method: immunoSEQ multiplex PCR; TCRdb's copy keeps in-frame clones and lacks some. The repertoire has about 190,000 clones, about 93% of them found once; the top ten carry around 1.6%. The sequenced sample was blood. The TCR sequence derives from a young man in good health.

The CDR3 region has the DNA TGTGCCAGCTCACCCCAGCGGGGACAAGAGACCCAGTACTTC. This encodes CASSPQRGQETQYF. The gene calls are TRBV18 and TRBJ2-5; 7 positions agree with TRBD2. V lost 3 bases, J lost 2 bases, and 3 bases stayed unmatched. The CDR3 has 14 amino acids. Per the germline V gene, CDR1 is KGHSH and CDR2 is LQKENI.